These 2 T cell receptor beta chains were sequenced from one sample in a study of CD8 T cells in Susac syndrome. A quantity of about 0.5 to 1 ug RNA underwent reverse transcription using random hexamers. TCRdb redid the calling of the immunoSEQ multiplex PCR reads with MiXCR, one entry per CDR3 protein. The sample lists 250,000 to 350,000 distinct CDR3 sequences; about 85% were seen once. The sequencing sample was made of CD8+ T cells from PBMCs. The receptors derive from a human donor with multiple sclerosis.

This clonotype was recorded once. The chain links TRBV7-8 to TRBJ2-1; D gene unclear. The length of the CDR3 is 12 residues. Per germline, CDR1 SGHVS and CDR2 FQNEAQ. V was shortened by 1 base and J by 9 bases, with 7 bases between the two germline ends. DNA for the CDR3: TGTGCCAGCAGCTTAGATGTAGCTGAGCAGTTCTTC. Translation: CASSLDVAEQFF. Complete variable domain (other parts from reference TRBV7-8 and TRBJ2-1): GAGVSQSPRYKVAKRGQDVALRCDPISGHVSLFWYQQALGQGPEFLTYFQNEAQLDKSGLPSDRFFAERPEGSVSTLKIQRTQQEDSAVYLCASSLDVAEQFFGPGTRLTVL.

The chain has TRBV29-1 and TRBJ2-1; possibly TRBD1 or TRBD2 for D (5 bases each). Germline V gene lookup returns CDR1 SQVTM and CDR2 ANQGSEA. Trimming pared 6 bases from V and 6 bases from J, leaving 21 bases between. The CDR3 contains 15 residues. The CDR3, as DNA: TGCAGCGTCGAATGTTGGGGGAGTGTCAGCAATGAGCAGTTCTTC. It encodes CSVECWGSVSNEQFF.